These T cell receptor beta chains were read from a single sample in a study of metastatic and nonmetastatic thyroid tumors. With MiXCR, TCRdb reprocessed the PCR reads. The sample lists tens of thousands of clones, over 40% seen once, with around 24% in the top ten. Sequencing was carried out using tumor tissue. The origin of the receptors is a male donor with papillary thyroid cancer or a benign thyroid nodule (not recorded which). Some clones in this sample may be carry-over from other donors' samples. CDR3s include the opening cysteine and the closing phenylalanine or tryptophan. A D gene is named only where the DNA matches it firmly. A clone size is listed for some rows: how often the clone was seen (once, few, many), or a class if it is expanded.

CDR3 DNA: TGTGCCAGCAGCCCACTAGCGGGAGGGGGGTACGAGCAGTACTTC
CDR3 protein: CASSPLAGGGYEQYF
J gene: TRBJ2-7
clone size: .
V gene: TRBV3-1
D gene: TRBD2

CDR3 DNA: TGTGCCTGGAGTGTATATGAAAAACTGTTTTTT
CDR3 protein: CAWSVYEKLFF
J gene: TRBJ1-4
clone size: .
V gene: TRBV30
D gene: .

CDR3 DNA: TGTGCCAGCAGTGGTAGGGGGCTCATCACCGGGGAGCTGTTTTTT
CDR3 protein: CASSGRGLITGELFF
J gene: TRBJ2-2
clone size: few
V gene: TRBV2
D gene: TRBD1

CDR3 DNA: TGTGCCAGCAGCTTCACTGTGGGACAGTCAGCATCCTACGAGCAGTACTTC
CDR3 protein: CASSFTVGQSASYEQYF
J gene: TRBJ2-7
clone size: .
V gene: TRBV11-2
D gene: TRBD1

CDR3 DNA: TGTGCCAGCAGCCCGGGGACAGGGGCTCCGAGACGGCCTTACGAGCAGTACTTC
CDR3 protein: CASSPGTGAPRRPYEQYF
J gene: TRBJ2-7
clone size: few
V gene: TRBV27
D gene: TRBD1

CDR3 DNA: TGTGCCTGGAGTCCAACGAGCTACGAGCAGTACTTC
CDR3 protein: CAWSPTSYEQYF
J gene: TRBJ2-7
clone size: .
V gene: TRBV30
D gene: .

CDR3 DNA: TGTGCCAGTAGTATTCGGGGGACCTTCTACGAGCAGTACTTC
CDR3 protein: CASSIRGTFYEQYF
J gene: TRBJ2-7
clone size: .
V gene: TRBV19
D gene: .

CDR3 DNA: TGCAGTGCTGACCAGGGGGGCGGAAACACCATATATTTT
CDR3 protein: CSADQGGGNTIYF
J gene: TRBJ1-3
clone size: few
V gene: TRBV20-1
D gene: TRBD1

CDR3 DNA: TGCGCTAGCAGAGGGGTGAACACCGGGGAGCTGTTTTTT
CDR3 protein: CASRGVNTGELFF
J gene: TRBJ2-2
clone size: medium-sized
V gene: TRBV5-1
D gene: .

CDR3 DNA: TGTGCCAGCTCAGGGACGGATCAAAACTATGGCTACACCTTC
CDR3 protein: CASSGTDQNYGYTF
J gene: TRBJ1-2
clone size: once
V gene: TRBV18
D gene: .

CDR3 DNA: TGCGCCAGCAGCTTGGATGTTAGCGGGTTCAATGAGCAGTTCTTC
CDR3 protein: CASSLDVSGFNEQFF
J gene: TRBJ2-1
clone size: .
V gene: TRBV5-1
D gene: TRBD2

CDR3 DNA: TGTGCCAGTACTACTTCGGGTGGGGAGACCCAGTACTTC
CDR3 protein: CASTTSGGETQYF
J gene: TRBJ2-5
clone size: few
V gene: TRBV19
D gene: .

CDR3 DNA: TGTGCCATCAGTGAGACTAGCGGGACCGGGGAGCTGTTTTTT
CDR3 protein: CAISETSGTGELFF
J gene: TRBJ2-2
clone size: .
V gene: TRBV10-3
D gene: TRBD2

CDR3 DNA: TGTGCCAGCAGTTTTCAGGGATTCGACGAGCAGTACTTC
CDR3 protein: CASSFQGFDEQYF
J gene: TRBJ2-7
clone size: .
V gene: TRBV12-3/TRBV12-4
D gene: .

CDR3 DNA: TGTGCCAGCAGTTTAGGTCCTAGCAATCAGCCCCAGCATTTT
CDR3 protein: CASSLGPSNQPQHF
J gene: TRBJ1-5
clone size: .
V gene: TRBV28
D gene: .

CDR3 DNA: TGTGCCAGCAGCTTAGTCGGGACAGGGTATGAAAAACTGTTTTTT
CDR3 protein: CASSLVGTGYEKLFF
J gene: TRBJ1-4
clone size: .
V gene: TRBV7-2
D gene: TRBD1

CDR3 DNA: TGTGCCAGCAGTTTGGCAGGGGTTGGCTACACCTTC
CDR3 protein: CASSLAGVGYTF
J gene: TRBJ1-2
clone size: .
V gene: TRBV27
D gene: .

CDR3 DNA: TGTGCCTGGGGAGTGGGCAATCAGCCCCAGCATTTT
CDR3 protein: CAWGVGNQPQHF
J gene: TRBJ1-5
clone size: many
V gene: TRBV30
D gene: .

CDR3 DNA: TGTGCCAGCAGCACCGGGACAGGGGTGATCAATGAGCAGTTCTTC
CDR3 protein: CASSTGTGVINEQFF
J gene: TRBJ2-1
clone size: .
V gene: TRBV7-3
D gene: TRBD1

CDR3 DNA: TGTGCCAGCAGCTCAGGACAGGGTATTAACACTGAAGCTTTCTTT
CDR3 protein: CASSSGQGINTEAFF
J gene: TRBJ1-1
clone size: .
V gene: TRBV7-9
D gene: TRBD1

CDR3 DNA: TGTGCCAGCGCCCCCTGGTGGCAGTTCAATCAGCCCCAGCATTTT
CDR3 protein: CASAPWWQFNQPQHF
J gene: TRBJ1-5
clone size: few
V gene: TRBV6-7
D gene: .

CDR3 DNA: TGTGCCAGCAGAGGGGGGAGATCGAACTTC
CDR3 protein: CASRGGRSNF
J gene: TRBJ2-7
clone size: .
V gene: TRBV2
D gene: .

CDR3 DNA: TGTGCCAGCAGCGTAGGCGCTAGCGGGGGCCCGAACACCGGGGAGCTGTTTTTT
CDR3 protein: CASSVGASGGPNTGELFF
J gene: TRBJ2-2
clone size: .
V gene: TRBV9
D gene: TRBD2

CDR3 DNA: TGTGCCAGCAGTCCCTTGACTCGGGACAGTCAAACTTATGGCTACACCTTC
CDR3 protein: CASSPLTRDSQTYGYTF
J gene: TRBJ1-2
clone size: .
V gene: TRBV6-1
D gene: TRBD1

CDR3 DNA: TGCAGTGCTGGGGGCCCCGAGACAGGGAGCTCCTACGAGCAGTACTTC
CDR3 protein: CSAGGPETGSSYEQYF
J gene: TRBJ2-7
clone size: .
V gene: TRBV20-1
D gene: TRBD1

CDR3 DNA: TGTGCCAGCGCCGTCGGGGGGCAGACCCACTTGGATGGCTACACCTTC
CDR3 protein: CASAVGGQTHLDGYTF
J gene: TRBJ1-2
clone size: .
V gene: TRBV3-1
D gene: .

CDR3 DNA: TGCAGTGCTAGCCCCCCGGGGGGGTCCCCCGGGGAGCTGTTTTTT
CDR3 protein: CSASPPGGSPGELFF
J gene: TRBJ2-2
clone size: once
V gene: TRBV20-1
D gene: TRBD2

CDR3 DNA: TGCGCCAGCAGCTTGGATCCATTGAACACTGAAGCTTTCTTT
CDR3 protein: CASSLDPLNTEAFF
J gene: TRBJ1-1
clone size: .
V gene: TRBV5-1
D gene: .

CDR3 DNA: TGTGCCAGCAGTTCCCTAACCCAGGGGGCGCGAGGGGCCAACGTCCTGACTTTC
CDR3 protein: CASSSLTQGARGANVLTF
J gene: TRBJ2-6
clone size: few
V gene: TRBV28
D gene: TRBD1

CDR3 DNA: TGTGCCTGGAGTTATGGTGAACTGGAGCAGTTCTTC
CDR3 protein: CAWSYGELEQFF
J gene: TRBJ2-1
clone size: .
V gene: TRBV30
D gene: .

CDR3 DNA: TGTGCCATCAGTGACTCCACCTGGGACAGTCCCTACGAGCAGTACTTC
CDR3 protein: CAISDSTWDSPYEQYF
J gene: TRBJ2-7
clone size: few
V gene: TRBV10-3
D gene: TRBD1

CDR3 DNA: TGTGCCAGCAGGGGACGGCTCCTTAATGAAAAACTGTTTTTT
CDR3 protein: CASRGRLLNEKLFF
J gene: TRBJ1-4
clone size: few
V gene: TRBV27
D gene: .

CDR3 DNA: TGTGCCAGCAGTTCCCAGGGTCTGAGTGAAAAACTGTTTTTT
CDR3 protein: CASSSQGLSEKLFF
J gene: TRBJ1-4
clone size: few
V gene: TRBV6-5
D gene: .

CDR3 DNA: TGCAGCGTTGCGGGCGAAGGGAGCTCCTACGAGCAGTACTTC
CDR3 protein: CSVAGEGSSYEQYF
J gene: TRBJ2-7
clone size: .
V gene: TRBV29-1
D gene: .

CDR3 DNA: TGTGCCAGCAGCCTCCGGGACAGGGATGGCTACACCTTC
CDR3 protein: CASSLRDRDGYTF
J gene: TRBJ1-2
clone size: .
V gene: TRBV7-2
D gene: TRBD1

CDR3 DNA: TGCAGTGCCCTGGACAGGGGAGGGGAGGGGGACTATGGCTACACCTTC
CDR3 protein: CSALDRGGEGDYGYTF
J gene: TRBJ1-2
clone size: .
V gene: TRBV20-1
D gene: TRBD1

CDR3 DNA: TGTGCCAGCAGTTTAATCGGACAGATCGTTAACACTGAAGCTTTCTTT
CDR3 protein: CASSLIGQIVNTEAFF
J gene: TRBJ1-1
clone size: few
V gene: TRBV27
D gene: .

CDR3 DNA: TGCAGTGCTTCGACAGGGGGCGCAAACTATGGCTACACCTTC
CDR3 protein: CSASTGGANYGYTF
J gene: TRBJ1-2
clone size: .
V gene: TRBV20-1
D gene: TRBD1

CDR3 DNA: TGTGCCAGCAGTTTGTCAGGGGGACCCTACGAGCAGTACTTC
CDR3 protein: CASSLSGGPYEQYF
J gene: TRBJ2-7
clone size: few
V gene: TRBV28
D gene: TRBD1

CDR3 DNA: TGTGCCAGCAGGGACAGGGAGGGCACTGAAGCTTTCTTT
CDR3 protein: CASRDREGTEAFF
J gene: TRBJ1-1
clone size: .
V gene: TRBV6-4
D gene: TRBD1

CDR3 DNA: TGCAGTGCTAGAGACCTAGCGGGAAGGTACGAGCAGTACTTC
CDR3 protein: CSARDLAGRYEQYF
J gene: TRBJ2-7
clone size: few
V gene: TRBV20-1
D gene: TRBD2

CDR3 DNA: TGTGCCAGCACCAAGGGACTAGCAACCTACGAGCAGTACTTC
CDR3 protein: CASTKGLATYEQYF
J gene: TRBJ2-7
clone size: few
V gene: TRBV28
D gene: TRBD2

CDR3 DNA: TGTGCCAGCAGCATACTCCCACAGGGGCTACCTCTCTCTGGGGCCAACGTCCTGACTTTC
CDR3 protein: CASSILPQGLPLSGANVLTF
J gene: TRBJ2-6
clone size: .
V gene: TRBV13
D gene: TRBD1

CDR3 DNA: TGTGCCAGCAGTGGGCCTAGCACAGATACGCAGTATTTT
CDR3 protein: CASSGPSTDTQYF
J gene: TRBJ2-3
clone size: .
V gene: TRBV6-1
D gene: .

CDR3 DNA: TGTGCCAGCAGTTACTCTGGGGGTTCGAACACCGGGGAGCTGTTTTTT
CDR3 protein: CASSYSGGSNTGELFF
J gene: TRBJ2-2
clone size: few
V gene: TRBV6-5
D gene: .

CDR3 DNA: TGCAGTGCGCGACAGGGGTATAACTATGGCTACACCTTC
CDR3 protein: CSARQGYNYGYTF
J gene: TRBJ1-2
clone size: .
V gene: TRBV20-1
D gene: TRBD1

CDR3 DNA: TGTGCCAGCAGTTTAGGGACCATGAACACTGAAGCTTTCTTT
CDR3 protein: CASSLGTMNTEAFF
J gene: TRBJ1-1
clone size: .
V gene: TRBV12-3/TRBV12-4
D gene: .

CDR3 DNA: TGTGCCAGCAGCCTATCCGGGACCCAACTATATGGCTACACCTTC
CDR3 protein: CASSLSGTQLYGYTF
J gene: TRBJ1-2
clone size: .
V gene: TRBV7-2
D gene: .

CDR3 DNA: TGCGCCAGCAGACAGGGGACAGCCGACTCCTACGAGCAGTACTTC
CDR3 protein: CASRQGTADSYEQYF
J gene: TRBJ2-7
clone size: .
V gene: TRBV4-1
D gene: TRBD1

CDR3 DNA: TGTGCCAGCAGGCCGGGACAGGGAGGGCCCCAGCATTTT
CDR3 protein: CASRPGQGGPQHF
J gene: TRBJ1-5
clone size: .
V gene: TRBV2
D gene: TRBD1

CDR3 DNA: TGTGCCACCTCGCCCGGGGGGGAAGAATACGAGCAGTACTTC
CDR3 protein: CATSPGGEEYEQYF
J gene: TRBJ2-7
clone size: few
V gene: TRBV2
D gene: TRBD2

CDR3 DNA: TGCAGTGCTAGGCACAGCCTCATGAACACTGAAGCTTTCTTT
CDR3 protein: CSARHSLMNTEAFF
J gene: TRBJ1-1
clone size: .
V gene: TRBV20-1
D gene: .

CDR3 DNA: TGTGCCAGCAGCTTCGACAGGGGGTTTACTGAAGCTTTCTTT
CDR3 protein: CASSFDRGFTEAFF
J gene: TRBJ1-1
clone size: .
V gene: TRBV7-2
D gene: TRBD1